There are many counts of the clone carrying this T cell receptor (beta chain). The antigen remains unidentified. This sample is drawn from a study of T cells in Graves' hyperthyroidism and ophthalmopathy. For the study at large: Peripheral blood was drawn at first diagnosis, prior to all treatment.

It was RNA transcripts that yielded the amplified TCR beta CDR3 regions. TCR CDR3 regions were first amplified by RT-PCR with HTBI primers. Each CDR3 protein is one row after TCRdb ran MiXCR on the multiplex PCR reads. The data hold approximately 870,000 distinct CDR3 sequences, with roughly 40% observed a single time. Study-wide findings and caveats: Stable hyperthyroidism and ophthalmopathy were separated using 13 V-J signatures.

Germline values: CDR1 SQVTM, CDR2 ANQGSEA. CDR3 length: 13 residues. With V trimmed by 4 bases and J by 4 bases, 6 bases remained unmatched. Exclusion of patients followed from uncontrolled infection, other autoimmune disease, pregnancy or lactation. Together with thyroid ultrasound, orbital computed tomography, serum thyroxine and TRAb, clinical symptoms were used for diagnoses. The clonotype originates from a man aged 18 to 29 with Graves' hyperthyroidism. J is TRBJ2-7 and V is TRBV29-1; 8 nucleotides line up with TRBD1. The material sequenced was blood. The CDR3 is CSVGQGSGYEQYF. The CDR3 DNA sequence: TGCAGCGTTGGACAGGGGAGTGGTTACGAGCAGTACTTC.